This record covers a single T cell receptor (beta chain). This specimen belongs to a study of cytomegalovirus exposure and HLA in healthy donors. 60 Vbeta and 13 Jbeta primers were used in PCR. Clones were sequenced by immunoSEQ multiplex PCR, and TCRdb holds only the in-frame ones, with some missing. Of some 130,000 clones in the sample, approximately 84% were seen once. Germline V gives CDR1 SEHNR, CDR2 FQNEAQ (reference sequence). The V gene lost 1 base and the J gene lost 3 bases, with 11 bases spanning the gap. This CDR3 has 15 residues. Sequencing input: PBMCs. The TCR sequence derives from a boy between 2 and 10 years old in good health and CMV-seronegative. The chain is built from TRBV7-9 and TRBJ2-3; D is possibly TRBD1 (6 bases). The CDR3 protein is CASSLGGPETDTQYF. In nucleotides, the CDR3 is TGTGCCAGCAGCTTAGGGGGGCCTGAAACAGATACGCAGTATTTT.